This TCR beta chain originates from a study of blood T cell repertoires in COVID-19. The wider study: Acute-phase and convalescent COVID-19 samples originated in the United States, Italy and Spain. T cells, B-cell-depleted T cells, or PBMCs supplied cDNA or gDNA.

The Seattle site enrolled patients during active infection and followed them longitudinally. The protocol was immunoSEQ multiplex PCR, while the TCRdb copy is restricted to in-frame clones and leaves out a portion. The table shows more than 90,000 clones, with roughly 87% occurring only once. The V gene's germline CDR1 is SGDLS and CDR2 YYNGEE. CDR3 length: 17 residues. The ends lost 0 bases at V and 1 base at J; junction bases unmatched: 8. The genes are TRBV9 and TRBJ2-3; 7 positions match TRBD2. The sequenced sample consisted of peripheral blood. The receptor comes from a woman aged 55-70 years with COVID-19, enrolled during active disease. CDR3 in amino acids: CASSVVGSGAGTDTQYF. CDR3 DNA: TGTGCCAGCAGCGTAGTTGGGAGCGGGGCGGGCACAGATACGCAGTATTTT.